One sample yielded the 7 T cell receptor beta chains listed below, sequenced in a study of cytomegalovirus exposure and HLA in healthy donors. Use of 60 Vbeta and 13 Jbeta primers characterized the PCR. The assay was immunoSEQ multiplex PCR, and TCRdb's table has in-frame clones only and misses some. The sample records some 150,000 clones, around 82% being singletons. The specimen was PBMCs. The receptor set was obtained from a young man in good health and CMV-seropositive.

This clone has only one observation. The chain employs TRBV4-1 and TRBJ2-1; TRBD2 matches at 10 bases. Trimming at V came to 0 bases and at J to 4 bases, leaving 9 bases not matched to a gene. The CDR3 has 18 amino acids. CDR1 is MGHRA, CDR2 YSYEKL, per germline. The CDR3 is CASSQDGGAGGRYNEQFF. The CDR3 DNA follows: TGCGCCAGCAGCCAAGACGGAGGAGCGGGAGGGCGGTACAATGAGCAGTTCTTC.

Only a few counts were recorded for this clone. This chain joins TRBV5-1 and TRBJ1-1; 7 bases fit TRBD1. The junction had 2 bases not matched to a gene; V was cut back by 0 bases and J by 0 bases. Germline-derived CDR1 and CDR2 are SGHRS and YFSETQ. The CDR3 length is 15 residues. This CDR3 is CASSLGDSLNTEAFF. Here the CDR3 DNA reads TGCGCCAGCAGCTTGGGGGACAGCCTGAACACTGAAGCTTTCTTT.

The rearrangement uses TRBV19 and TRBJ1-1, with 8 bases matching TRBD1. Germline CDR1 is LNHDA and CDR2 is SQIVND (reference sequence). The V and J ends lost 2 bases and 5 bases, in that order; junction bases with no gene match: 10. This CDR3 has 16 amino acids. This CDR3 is CASSIYPRGRGTEAFF. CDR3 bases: TGTGCCAGTAGTATATACCCCAGGGGGCGAGGGACTGAAGCTTTCTTT.

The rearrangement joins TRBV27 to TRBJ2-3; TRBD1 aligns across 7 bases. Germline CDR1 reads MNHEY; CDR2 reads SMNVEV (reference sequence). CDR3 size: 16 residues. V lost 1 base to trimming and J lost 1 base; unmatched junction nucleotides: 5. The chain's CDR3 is CASSLWAGGRTDTQYF. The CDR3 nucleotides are TGTGCCAGCAGTTTATGGGCAGGGGGTCGCACAGATACGCAGTATTTT.

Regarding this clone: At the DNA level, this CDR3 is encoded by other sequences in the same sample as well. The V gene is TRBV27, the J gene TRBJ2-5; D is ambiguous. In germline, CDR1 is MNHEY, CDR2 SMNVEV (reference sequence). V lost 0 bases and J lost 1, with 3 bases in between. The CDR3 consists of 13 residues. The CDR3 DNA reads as TGTGCCAGCAGTTTATCGCGCCAAGAGACCCAGTACTTC. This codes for CASSLSRQETQYF.

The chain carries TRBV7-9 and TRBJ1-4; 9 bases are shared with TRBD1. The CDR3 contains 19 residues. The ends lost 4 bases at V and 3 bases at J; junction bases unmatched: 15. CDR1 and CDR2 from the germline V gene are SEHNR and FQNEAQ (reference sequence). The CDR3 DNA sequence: TGTGCCAGCAGCTCTACACTCACCCGGGACAGGGACTCTAATGAAAAACTGTTTTTT. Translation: CASSSTLTRDRDSNEKLFF.

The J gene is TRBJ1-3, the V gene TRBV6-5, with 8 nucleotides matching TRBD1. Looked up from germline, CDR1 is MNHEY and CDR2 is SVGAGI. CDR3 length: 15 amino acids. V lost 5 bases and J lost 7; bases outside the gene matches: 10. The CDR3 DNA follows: TGTGCCAGCAGTCCTCCGGGACAGGCGCGTAACACCATATATTTT. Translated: CASSPPGQARNTIYF.